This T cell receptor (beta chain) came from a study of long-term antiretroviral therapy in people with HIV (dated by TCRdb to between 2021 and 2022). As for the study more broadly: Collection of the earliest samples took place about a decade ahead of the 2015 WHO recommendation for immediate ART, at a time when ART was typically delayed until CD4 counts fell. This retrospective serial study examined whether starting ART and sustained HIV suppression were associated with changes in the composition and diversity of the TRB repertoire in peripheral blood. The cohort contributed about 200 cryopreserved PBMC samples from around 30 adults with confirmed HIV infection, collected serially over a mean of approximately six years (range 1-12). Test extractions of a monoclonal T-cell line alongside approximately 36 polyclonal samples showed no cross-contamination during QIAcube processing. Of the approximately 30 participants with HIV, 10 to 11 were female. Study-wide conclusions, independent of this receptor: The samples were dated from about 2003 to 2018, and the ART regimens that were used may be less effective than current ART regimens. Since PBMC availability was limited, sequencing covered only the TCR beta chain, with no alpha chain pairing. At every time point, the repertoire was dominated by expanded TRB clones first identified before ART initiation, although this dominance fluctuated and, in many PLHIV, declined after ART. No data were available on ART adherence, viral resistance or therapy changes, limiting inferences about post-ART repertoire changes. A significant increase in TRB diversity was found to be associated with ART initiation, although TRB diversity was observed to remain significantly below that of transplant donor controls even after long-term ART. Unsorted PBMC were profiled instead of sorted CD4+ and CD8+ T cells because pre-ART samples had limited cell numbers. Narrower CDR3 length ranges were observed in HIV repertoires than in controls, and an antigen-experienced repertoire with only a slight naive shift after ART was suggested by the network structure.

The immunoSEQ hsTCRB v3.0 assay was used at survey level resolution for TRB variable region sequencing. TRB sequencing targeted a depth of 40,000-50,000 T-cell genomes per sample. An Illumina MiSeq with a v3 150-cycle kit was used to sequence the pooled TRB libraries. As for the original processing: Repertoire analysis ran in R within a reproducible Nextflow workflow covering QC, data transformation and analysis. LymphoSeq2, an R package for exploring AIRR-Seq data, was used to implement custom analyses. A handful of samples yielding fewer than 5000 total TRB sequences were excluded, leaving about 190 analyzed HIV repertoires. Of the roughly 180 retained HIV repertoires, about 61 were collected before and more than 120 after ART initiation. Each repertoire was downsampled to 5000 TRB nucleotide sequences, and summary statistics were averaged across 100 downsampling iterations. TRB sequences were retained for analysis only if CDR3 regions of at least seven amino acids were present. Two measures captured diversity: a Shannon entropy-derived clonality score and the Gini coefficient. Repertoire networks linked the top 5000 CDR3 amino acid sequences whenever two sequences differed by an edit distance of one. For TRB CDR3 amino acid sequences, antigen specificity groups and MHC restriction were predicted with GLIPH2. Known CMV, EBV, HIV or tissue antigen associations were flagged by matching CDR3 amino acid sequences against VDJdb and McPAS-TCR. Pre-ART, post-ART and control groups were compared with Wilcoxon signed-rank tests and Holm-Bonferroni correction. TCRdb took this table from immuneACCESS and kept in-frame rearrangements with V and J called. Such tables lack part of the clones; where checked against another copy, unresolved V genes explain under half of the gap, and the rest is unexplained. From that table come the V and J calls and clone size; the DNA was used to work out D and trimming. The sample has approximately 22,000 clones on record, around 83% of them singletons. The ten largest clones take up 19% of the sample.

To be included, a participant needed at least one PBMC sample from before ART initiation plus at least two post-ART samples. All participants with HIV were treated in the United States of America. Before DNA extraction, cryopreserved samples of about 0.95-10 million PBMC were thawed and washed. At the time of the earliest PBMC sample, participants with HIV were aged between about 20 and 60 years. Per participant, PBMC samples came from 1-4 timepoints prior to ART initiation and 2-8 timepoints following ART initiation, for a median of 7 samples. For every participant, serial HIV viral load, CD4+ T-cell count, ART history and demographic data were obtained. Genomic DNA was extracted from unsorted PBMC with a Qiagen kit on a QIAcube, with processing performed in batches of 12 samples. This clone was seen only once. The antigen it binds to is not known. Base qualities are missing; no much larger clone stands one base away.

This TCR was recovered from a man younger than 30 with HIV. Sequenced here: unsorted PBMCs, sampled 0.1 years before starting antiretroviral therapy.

The nucleotides are TGTGCCAGCAGGTTACAGGGGGAGCCGGGGTACAATGAGCAGTTCTTC. Its coded protein is CASRLQGEPGYNEQFF. Recombination linked TRBV27 to TRBJ2-1; the central 8 bases match TRBD1. V is trimmed back by 6 bases and J by 4 bases, and the junction contains 11 bases that no gene match accounts for. Per the germline V gene (reference sequence), MNHEY is the CDR1 and SMNVEV is the CDR2. Spanning cysteine to phenylalanine, the CDR3 consists of 16 amino acids. Only CDR3 DNA remains: 48 bases, in frame from the first base.